This passage covers 28 T cell receptor beta chains from one sample sequenced in a study of blood T cells in healthy people across ages. The authors ran a second PCR of 7 to 11 cycles using a sample-barcoded 5' primer and a J-beta primer mix. TCRdb reprocessed the 5' RACE reads via MiXCR and lists one record per CDR3 protein. The repertoire holds 850,000 or so distinct CDR3 sequences, with under 30% as singletons. The specimen sequenced was blood. Receptors were obtained from a woman aged 80 or older in good health.

The J gene is TRBJ2-7, the V gene TRBV6-5; 12 bases agree with TRBD2. The junction had 0 bases not matched to a gene; V was cut back by 0 bases and J by 6 bases. CDR1 and CDR2 (germline): MNHEY, SVGAGI. The length of the CDR3 is 14 residues. The CDR3 DNA follows: TGTGCCAGCAGTTACTCGGGACTAGCGGGCGAGCAGTACTTC. Translation gives CASSYSGLAGEQYF.

This clonotype was counted between two and nine times. J is TRBJ1-2 and V is TRBV25-1, with 7 positions matching TRBD1. This CDR3 is 19 amino acids long. Germline V gene lookup returns CDR1 MGHDK and CDR2 SYGVNS. The V and J ends lost 4 bases and 0 bases, in that order; junction bases with no gene match: 17. CDR3 in DNA: TGTGCCAGCAGTGTTTCATACAGGGGCCGCCCCTCGACTAACTATGGCTACACCTTC. As protein: CASSVSYRGRPSTNYGYTF.

This clonotype has ten or more counts. The V gene is TRBV20-1, the J gene TRBJ2-5; TRBD2 matches at 12 bases. Per the germline V gene, CDR1 is DFQATT and CDR2 is SNEGSKA (reference sequence). V was clipped by 6 bases and J by 4 bases; unmatched bases: 9. The CDR3 is 15 residues long. The CDR3 here is CSAQTSGGHRETQYF. CDR3 sequence (DNA): TGCAGTGCCCAGACTAGCGGGGGCCATAGAGAGACCCAGTACTTC.

The rearrangement links TRBV7-2 to TRBJ2-1; 9 positions agree with TRBD2. The ends lost 4 bases at V and 9 bases at J; junction bases unmatched: 13. CDR3 length: 16 amino acids. Germline CDR1 reads SGHTA; CDR2 reads FQGNSA. The CDR3 DNA follows: TGTGCCAGCAGCTCAGCGGGGGGCCTGTCATACGGTGAGCAGTTCTTC. Translating it yields CASSSAGGLSYGEQFF.

The sample holds many counts of this clonotype. J is TRBJ2-7 and V is TRBV5-1; a weak D match, TRBD2 (6 bases). The V gene's germline CDR1 is SGHRS and CDR2 YFSETQ. This CDR3 comprises 14 residues. V was trimmed by 2 bases and J by 2 bases, leaving 11 bases between them. CDR3 in amino acids: CASSFRDFAYEQYF. The CDR3 nucleotides are TGCGCCAGCAGCTTCCGGGACTTTGCCTACGAGCAGTACTTC.

In this sample, this clonotype turned up a few times. The gene calls are TRBV7-2 and TRBJ1-5, with TRBD1 identical over 8 bases. Germline V lookup: CDR1 SGHTA, CDR2 FQGNSA. Trimming removed 4 bases from V and 0 bases from J; junction bases left unmatched: 11. This CDR3 region has 18 residues. CDR3 region: CASSSGTGLGNSNQPQHF. The DNA for the CDR3 is TGTGCCAGCAGCTCCGGGACAGGCTTGGGAAATAGCAATCAGCCCCAGCATTTT.

This sequence joins TRBV2 and TRBJ2-1; TRBD1 matches 7 bases. V lost 6 bases to trimming and J lost 7 bases; unmatched junction nucleotides: 9. Looked up from germline, CDR1 is SNHLY and CDR2 is FYNNEI. The CDR3 length is 14 residues. CDR3 nucleotides: TGTGCCAGCAGGTCGACAGGGCAGACGAATGAGCAGTTCTTC. Protein product: CASRSTGQTNEQFF. The full variable domain, with the rest looked up from reference TRBV2 and TRBJ2-1, is EPEVTQTPSHQVTQMGQEVILRCVPISNHLYFYWYRQILGQKVEFLVSFYNNEISEKSEIFDDQFSVERPDGSNFTLKIRSTKLEDSAMYFCASRSTGQTNEQFFGPGTRLTVL.

About this clonotype: This may come from a read error, since a much larger clone is one base off. This chain links TRBV7-2 with TRBJ1-6; a possible D gene is TRBD1 (5 bases). V lost 5 bases and J lost 7, with 18 bases in between. Germline lookup yields CDR1 SGHTA and CDR2 FQGNSA. This CDR3 comprises 16 residues. The CDR3 DNA follows: TGTGCCAGCAGCCCTAACTGGACAAGGGACAATTCACCCCTCCACTTT. Its protein product is CASSPNWTRDNSPLHF.

This chain uses TRBV11-3 with TRBJ2-1, with 8 bases that match TRBD1. The CDR3 has 15 residues. The trim removed 8 bases at V and 5 bases at J, leaving 11 bases unmatched. Germline lookup yields CDR1 SGHNT and CDR2 YENEEA. The CDR3 DNA is TGTGCCAGCGGCCGACGCGACAGGGGCCACAATGAGCAGTTCTTC. Translating gives CASGRRDRGHNEQFF.

This chain joins TRBV7-3 and TRBJ1-1; 7 bases map to TRBD1. Germline V gene sequence: CDR1 SGHTA, CDR2 FQGTGA. The CDR3 is 16 amino acids. V shed 5 bases and J 0 bases; nucleotides not matched to a gene: 9. DNA for the CDR3: TGTGCCAGCAGCCCGAGACAGGGACTGATGAACACTGAAGCTTTCTTT. Protein product: CASSPRQGLMNTEAFF.

In its sample, this clonotype is medium-sized. The V gene is TRBV7-2, the J gene TRBJ2-3, with unresolved D. The CDR3 consists of 14 residues. Germline assignment: CDR1 SGHTA and CDR2 FQGNSA. V was pared by 4 bases and J by 0 bases, with 8 bases between. CDR3 protein: CASSSDPSTDTQYF. In DNA, the CDR3 is TGTGCCAGCAGCTCTGACCCTAGCACAGATACGCAGTATTTT.

This clonotype has more than one count but fewer than ten. The V gene is TRBV29-1, the J gene TRBJ2-1; 9 nucleotides line up with TRBD2. The CDR3 is 14 residues long. Germline V lookup: CDR1 SQVTM, CDR2 ANQGSEA. V shed 1 base, J shed 9 bases, and the junction held 7 bases outside the gene matches. CDR3: CSVEVGGRAVEQFF. The CDR3 DNA sequence: TGCAGCGTTGAAGTCGGCGGGAGGGCCGTTGAGCAGTTCTTC.

This clonotype was detected once. The rearrangement uses TRBV5-1 and TRBJ2-1, with 11 bases lining up with TRBD2. The V segment lost 4 bases and the J segment 6 bases; nucleotides outside the gene matches: 9. This CDR3 spans 16 amino acids. Per germline, CDR1 SGHRS and CDR2 YFSETQ. The CDR3: CASSPQPSGGLNEQFF. The CDR3 nucleotides are TGCGCCAGCAGCCCCCAGCCTAGCGGGGGGCTCAATGAGCAGTTCTTC.

This clonotype has ten or more counts. J is TRBJ2-3 and V is TRBV20-1; tentatively, D is TRBD1 (6 bases). The germline V gene has CDR1 DFQATT and CDR2 SNEGSKA (reference sequence). The CDR3 is made up of 15 amino acids. Trimming shortened V by 1 base and J by 0 bases, and 11 bases separated the two germline ends. The CDR3 is CSARAYRASTDTQYF. The CDR3 DNA is TGCAGTGCTAGAGCCTACAGGGCTAGCACAGATACGCAGTATTTT.

In regard to this clonotype: A clone one base away is much larger, so this may be a read error. The V call is TRBV28, the J call TRBJ1-2, with D possibly TRBD1 on 5 matching bases. The CDR3 consists of 12 residues. Germline CDR1 MDHEN, CDR2 SYDVKM. CDR3 protein: CSSTQGRYGYTF. CDR3 in DNA: TGTTCCAGCACCCAGGGCCGCTATGGCTACACCTTC.

This clonotype was recorded many times. The chain carries TRBV20-1 and TRBJ2-5; D uncertain. Deletions cut 3 bases from V and 5 bases from J, with 19 bases between. Germline values: CDR1 DFQATT, CDR2 SNEGSKA (reference sequence). This CDR3 has 15 amino acids. The CDR3 DNA reads TGCAGTGCTAGGACGAGACGAGAAGGATGGGAGACCCAGTACTTC. Protein product: CSARTRREGWETQYF.

This clonotype was observed many times. The V gene is TRBV15, the J gene TRBJ2-1; D ambiguous. V lost 0 bases and J 9 bases, leaving 12 bases between the germline ends. CDR1 and CDR2 from the germline V gene are LNHNV and YYDKDF (reference sequence). The CDR3 has 14 amino acids. The CDR3 region is CATSRDFSQTEQFF. CDR3 in DNA: TGTGCCACCAGCAGAGATTTTTCGCAGACTGAGCAGTTCTTC.

This clonotype was observed many times. The V and J genes are TRBV11-2 and TRBJ2-1; D remains unclear. Looked up from germline, CDR1 is SGHAT and CDR2 is FQNNGV. Trimming pared 0 bases from V and 10 bases from J, leaving 10 bases between. This CDR3 is built from 13 residues. CDR3 region: CASSLDQTTEQFF. The CDR3 DNA reads as TGTGCCAGCAGCTTAGATCAGACAACAGAGCAGTTCTTC.

At least ten counts were recorded for this clonotype. V gene TRBV20-1 combines with J gene TRBJ2-1, with D possibly TRBD1 on 5 matching bases. Trimming removed 3 bases at V and 1 base at J, with 10 bases between. From germline, CDR1 is DFQATT and CDR2 SNEGSKA (reference sequence). This CDR3 comprises 14 residues. CDR3 nucleotides: TGCAGTGCTAGGCCACGACAGTCCTACAATGAGCAGTTCTTC. It codes for CSARPRQSYNEQFF.

This clonotype was counted ten times or more. This could be a read error, since a much larger clone is one nucleotide away. V gene TRBV12-3 or TRBV12-4 combines with J gene TRBJ2-5; a weak D match, TRBD2 (7 bases). Trimming took off 6 bases at V and 11 bases at J, with 22 bases between the two ends. There are 14 residues in the CDR3. Here the CDR3 reads CASSPGGPYYEQYF. CDR3 in DNA: TGTGCCAGCAGCCCCGGGGGGCCCTACTATGAGCAGTACTTC.

The V and J genes are TRBV7-2 and TRBJ1-2; D is ambiguous. V gave up 1 base and J gave up 9 bases, with 9 bases separating them. The CDR3 runs to 12 residues. Germline CDR1 reads SGHTA; CDR2 reads FQGNSA. The CDR3 nucleotides read TGTGCCAGCAGCTTAGACGTCGGTAGCTACACCTTC. Amino acid sequence: CASSLDVGSYTF.

This clonotype was seen only a few times. The chain links TRBV6-5 to TRBJ1-1, with a possible D match to TRBD1 (6 bases). Germline V lookup: CDR1 MNHEY, CDR2 SVGAGI. Trimming stripped 2 bases from V and 1 base from J, with 8 bases between. The CDR3 runs to 14 residues. CDR3 loop: CASSYVGANTEAFF. CDR3 DNA sequence: TGTGCCAGCAGTTACGTGGGGGCGAACACTGAAGCTTTCTTT.

A word on this clonotype: Germline and junction disagree at one end, which may indicate a read error. The V call is TRBV5-6, the J call TRBJ1-5; 7 bases align to TRBD1. The CDR3 sequence is 15 residues long. CDR1 and CDR2 (germline): SGHDT, YYEEEE. The CDR3 DNA is TGTGCCTGCAGCGTAACAGGGGAGGTGTATCAGCCCCAGCATTTT. It encodes CACSVTGEVYQPQHF.

On this clonotype: This may arise from a read error, as a much more abundant clone is one base away. The CDR3 spells CASNSGQYSSNEQFF. CDR3 in DNA: TGTGCCAGCAACTCCGGACAGTATAGTAGCAATGAGCAGTTCTTC. This sequence joins TRBV5-5 and TRBJ2-1; tentative D call: TRBD1 (6 bases). This CDR3 is built from 15 residues. Trimming pared 6 bases from V and 6 bases from J, leaving 19 bases between. Germline CDR1 is SGHKS and CDR2 is YYEKEE (reference sequence).

On this clonotype itself: A clone one base away is much larger, so this may be a read error. The chain couples TRBV5-6 to TRBJ2-4, with 7 bases matching TRBD2. CDR3 length equals 15 residues. The germline CDR1 and CDR2 sequences are SGHDT and YYEEEE. V lost 2 bases, J lost 13 bases, and 15 bases stayed unmatched. CDR3 sequence: CASSFSSGVYNEQYF. In DNA form, the CDR3 reads TGTGCCAGCAGCTTCTCCAGCGGGGTCTACAATGAGCAGTACTTC.

The gene calls are TRBV5-1 and TRBJ1-2; 7 nucleotides align to TRBD1. The CDR3 has 15 amino acids. Trimming at V came to 4 bases and at J to 6 bases, leaving 12 bases not matched to a gene. CDR1 and CDR2 from the germline V gene are SGHRS and YFSETQ. This CDR3 is CASSLGQAILHGYTF. CDR3 in DNA: TGCGCCAGCAGCCTAGGACAGGCCATCCTCCATGGCTACACCTTC.

This clonotype was counted ten times or more. This chain links TRBV10-3 with TRBJ2-3, with TRBD1 matching over 9 bases. The CDR3 loop spans 15 amino acids. CDR1 ENHRY and CDR2 SYGVKD come from the germline V gene. V trimming: 2 bases; J trimming: 4 bases; junction bases outside the gene matches: 4. The CDR3, as DNA: TGTGCCATCAGTGAGGGGGACAGGGAAGCAGATACGCAGTATTTT. This codes for CAISEGDREADTQYF.

This clonotype has ten or more counts. The V and J genes are TRBV6-5 and TRBJ2-1; D tentatively fits TRBD1 or TRBD2 (5 bases each). Germline lookup yields CDR1 MNHEY and CDR2 SVGAGI. Trimming took off 4 bases at V and 4 bases at J, with 14 bases between the two ends. The CDR3 sequence is 15 residues long. CDR3 bases: TGTGCCAGCAGTTCCTCTCCGGGACCTTACAATGAGCAGTTCTTC. Translated, it gives CASSSSPGPYNEQFF.